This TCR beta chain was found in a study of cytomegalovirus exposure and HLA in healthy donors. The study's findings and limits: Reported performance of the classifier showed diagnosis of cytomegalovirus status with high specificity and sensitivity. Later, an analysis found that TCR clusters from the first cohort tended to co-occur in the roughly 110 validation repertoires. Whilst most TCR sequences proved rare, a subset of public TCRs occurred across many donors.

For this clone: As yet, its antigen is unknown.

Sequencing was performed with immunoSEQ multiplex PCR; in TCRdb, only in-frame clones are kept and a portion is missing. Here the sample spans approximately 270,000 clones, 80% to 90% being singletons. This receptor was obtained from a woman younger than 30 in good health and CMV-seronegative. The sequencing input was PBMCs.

The DNA for the CDR3 is TGTGCCAGCAGTCCCGCCCCTGGGGGGGGCTCCTACAATGAGCAGTTCTTC. Protein sequence: CASSPAPGGGSYNEQFF. The rearrangement uses TRBV7-3 and TRBJ2-1, with 7 positions matching TRBD2. From germline, CDR1 is SGHTA and CDR2 FQGTGA. There are 17 residues in the CDR3. The V gene end was trimmed by 6 bases and the J gene end by 0 bases; junction bases not matched to a gene: 11. Based on the CDR3 plus reference TRBV7-3 and TRBJ2-1, the full variable domain is GAGVSQTPSNKVTEKGKYVELRCDPISGHTALYWYRQSLGQGPEFLIYFQGTGAADDSGLPNDRFFAVRPEGSVSTLKIQRTERGDSAVYLCASSPAPGGGSYNEQFFGPGTRLTVL.